Detailed here is one TCR beta chain. Its antigen is not known. After 5'RACE with constant-segment primers, TCR alpha and TCR beta cDNA libraries carrying sample barcodes and UMIs were obtained. TCRdb itself ran the 5' RACE reads through MiXCR, one entry per CDR3 protein. This table holds more than 150,000 distinct CDR3 sequences, 20% to 25% found once. This sample was included in a study of T-cell memory formation after mild COVID-19. Broader study findings: Pre-infection memory harbored some responding clones, suggesting cross-reactive memory joined. CD4+ bias marked clones expanding day 15 to 37, unlike balanced contracting clones.

The source material was PBMCs or a T cell subset sorted from them (not recorded which). The source of this sequence is an adult woman who had mild COVID-19 (a few samples of this study predate the infection). Cell type and time point are not known.

CDR3 DNA sequence: TGTGCCAGCAGCCAAGAACGAGGCGAGAGCTCCTACAATGAGCAGTTCTTC. Amino acid sequence: CASSQERGESSYNEQFF. V gene TRBV4-2 combines with J gene TRBJ2-1, with D hard to call. The CDR3 is 17 residues long. Germline values: CDR1 LGHNA, CDR2 YNFKEQ. Trimming took off 0 bases at V and 0 bases at J, with 12 bases between the two ends.